This T cell receptor (beta chain) comes out of a study of cytotoxic CD8 clonotypes in ibrutinib-treated CLL. Background on the study: The patients comprised roughly 12 relapsed/refractory and about 15 treatment-naive cases, some 17 IGHV unmutated. Findings and caveats of the study: Clonality grew at ibrutinib response; at progression, it decreased back toward baseline. Clonality measured at baseline exceeded age-matched healthy donors, tracking circulating CD8+ T-cell counts.

On this clone: The antigen is not known.

The method was immunoSEQ multiplex PCR; TCRdb's version includes in-frame clones alone and lacks a portion of them. This table holds 110,000 to 150,000 clones, about 72% found once. CDR3 length: 15 residues. Germline V gene data show CDR1 as SGDLS and CDR2 as YYNGEE. Germline trimming cut 3 bases from V and 1 base from J; bases unmatched to any gene: 5. The source was PBMCs, collected after 12 months of ibrutinib treatment. V usage is TRBV9 and J usage is TRBJ2-7, with 9 bases identical to TRBD1. The clonotype originates from a human donor with chronic lymphocytic leukemia. CDR3 protein: CASSAGQGPSYEQYF. DNA for the CDR3: TGTGCCAGCAGCGCTGGACAGGGGCCGTCCTACGAGCAGTACTTC.